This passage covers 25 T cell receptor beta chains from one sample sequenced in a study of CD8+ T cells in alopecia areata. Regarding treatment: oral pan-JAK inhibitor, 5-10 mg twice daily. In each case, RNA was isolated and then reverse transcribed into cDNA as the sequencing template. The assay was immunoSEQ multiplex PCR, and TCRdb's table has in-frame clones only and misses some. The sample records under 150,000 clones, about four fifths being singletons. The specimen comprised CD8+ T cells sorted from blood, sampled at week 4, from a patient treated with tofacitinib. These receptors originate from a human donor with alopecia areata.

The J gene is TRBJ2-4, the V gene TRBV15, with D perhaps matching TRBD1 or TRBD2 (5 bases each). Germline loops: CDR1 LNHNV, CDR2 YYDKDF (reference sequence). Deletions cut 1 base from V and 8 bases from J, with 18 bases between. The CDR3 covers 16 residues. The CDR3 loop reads CATSRARDPRVDIQYF. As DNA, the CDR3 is TGTGCCACCAGCAGAGCCAGGGACCCAAGGGTGGACATTCAGTACTTC.

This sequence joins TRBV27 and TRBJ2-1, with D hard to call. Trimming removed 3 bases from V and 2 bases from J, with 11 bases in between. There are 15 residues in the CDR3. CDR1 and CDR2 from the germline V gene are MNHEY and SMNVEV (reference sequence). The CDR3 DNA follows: TGTGCCAGCAGTTTGTGGACCGGTACCTACAATGAGCAGTTCTTC. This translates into CASSLWTGTYNEQFF.

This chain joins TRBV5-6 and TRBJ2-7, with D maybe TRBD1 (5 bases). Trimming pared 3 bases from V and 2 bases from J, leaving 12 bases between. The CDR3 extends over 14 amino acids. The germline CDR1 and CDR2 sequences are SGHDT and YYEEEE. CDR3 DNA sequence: TGTGCCAGCAGCTCAAGTCCAGGGCCCTACGAGCAGTACTTC. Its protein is CASSSSPGPYEQYF.

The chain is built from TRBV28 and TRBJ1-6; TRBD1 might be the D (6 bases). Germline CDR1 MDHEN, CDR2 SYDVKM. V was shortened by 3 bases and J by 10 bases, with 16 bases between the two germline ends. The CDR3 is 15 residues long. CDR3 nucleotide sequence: TGTGCCAGCAGTTTGGGGGGCGGGGATCGGTCACCCCTCCACTTT. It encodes CASSLGGGDRSPLHF.

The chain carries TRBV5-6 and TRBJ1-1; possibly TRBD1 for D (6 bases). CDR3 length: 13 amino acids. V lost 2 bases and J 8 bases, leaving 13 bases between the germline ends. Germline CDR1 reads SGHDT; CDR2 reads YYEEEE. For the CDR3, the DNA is TGTGCCAGCAGCTTCGGGGGCGAGGTCGAAGCTTTCTTT. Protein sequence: CASSFGGEVEAFF.

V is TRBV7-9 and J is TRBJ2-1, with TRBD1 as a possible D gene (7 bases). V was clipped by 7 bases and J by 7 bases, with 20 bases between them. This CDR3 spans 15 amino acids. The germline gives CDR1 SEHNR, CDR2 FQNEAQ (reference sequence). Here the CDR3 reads CASIPQGGRSNEQFF. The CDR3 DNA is TGTGCCAGCATACCCCAGGGGGGTCGGTCGAATGAGCAGTTCTTC.

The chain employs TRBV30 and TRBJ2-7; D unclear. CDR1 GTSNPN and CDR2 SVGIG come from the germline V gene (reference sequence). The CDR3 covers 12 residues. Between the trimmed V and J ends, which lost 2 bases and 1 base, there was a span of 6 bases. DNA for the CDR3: TGTGCCTGGAGTCTAGTATCCTACGAGCAGTACTTC. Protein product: CAWSLVSYEQYF.

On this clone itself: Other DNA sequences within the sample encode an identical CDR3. DNA of the CDR3: TGTGCCAGCAGCCCCAGGCAGGGATCCCCCTCCTACGAGCAGTACTTC. It is translated as CASSPRQGSPSYEQYF. V is TRBV27 and J is TRBJ2-7; D may be TRBD1 (5 bases). The CDR3 sequence is 16 residues long. Germline V gene data show CDR1 as MNHEY and CDR2 as SMNVEV (reference sequence). Trimming took 6 bases from V and 0 from J, leaving 18 bases between them.

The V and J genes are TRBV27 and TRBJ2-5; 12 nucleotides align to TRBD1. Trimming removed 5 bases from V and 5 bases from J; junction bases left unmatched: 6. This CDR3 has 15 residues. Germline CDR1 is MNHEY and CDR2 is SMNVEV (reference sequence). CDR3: CASSVGTGGLETQYF. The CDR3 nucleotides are TGTGCCAGCAGTGTTGGGACAGGGGGCTTGGAGACCCAGTACTTC.

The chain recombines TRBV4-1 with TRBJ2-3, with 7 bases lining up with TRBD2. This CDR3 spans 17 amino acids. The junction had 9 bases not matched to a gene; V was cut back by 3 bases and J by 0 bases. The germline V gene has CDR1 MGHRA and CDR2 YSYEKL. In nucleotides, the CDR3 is TGCGCCAGCAGCCACTCGCCGGGGGGAAGCAGCACAGATACGCAGTATTTT. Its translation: CASSHSPGGSSTDTQYF.

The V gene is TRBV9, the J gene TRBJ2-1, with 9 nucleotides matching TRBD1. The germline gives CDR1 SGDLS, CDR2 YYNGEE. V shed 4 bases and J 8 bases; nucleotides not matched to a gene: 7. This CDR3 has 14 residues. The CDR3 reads CASSPEGQGDEQFF. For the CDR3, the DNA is TGTGCCAGCAGCCCCGAGGGACAGGGCGATGAGCAGTTCTTC.

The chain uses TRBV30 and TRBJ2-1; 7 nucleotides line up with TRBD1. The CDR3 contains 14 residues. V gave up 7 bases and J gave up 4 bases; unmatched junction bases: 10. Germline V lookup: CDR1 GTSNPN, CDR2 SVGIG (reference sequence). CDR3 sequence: CASSGQAGYNEQFF. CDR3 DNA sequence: TGTGCCTCCTCTGGACAGGCCGGATACAATGAGCAGTTCTTC.

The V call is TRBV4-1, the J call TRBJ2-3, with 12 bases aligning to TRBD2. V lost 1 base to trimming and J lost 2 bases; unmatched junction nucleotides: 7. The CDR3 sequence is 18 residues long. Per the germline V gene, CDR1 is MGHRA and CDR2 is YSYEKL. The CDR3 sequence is CASSQVASGGAPTDTQYF. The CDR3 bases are TGCGCCAGCAGCCAAGTGGCTAGCGGGGGGGCGCCCACAGATACGCAGTATTTT.

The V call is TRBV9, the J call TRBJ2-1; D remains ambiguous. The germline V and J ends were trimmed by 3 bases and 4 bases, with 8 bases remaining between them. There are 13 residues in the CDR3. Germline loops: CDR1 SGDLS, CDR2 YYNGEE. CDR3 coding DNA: TGTGCCAGCAGCGAGGGCGGTTACAATGAGCAGTTCTTC. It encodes CASSEGGYNEQFF.

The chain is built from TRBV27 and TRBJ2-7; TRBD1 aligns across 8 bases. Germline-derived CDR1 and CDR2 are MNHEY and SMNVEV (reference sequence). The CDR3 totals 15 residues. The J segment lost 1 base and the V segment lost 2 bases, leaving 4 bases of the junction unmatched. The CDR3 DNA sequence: TGTGCCAGCAGTTTAGGGACAGGAACGTCCTACGAGCAGTACTTC. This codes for CASSLGTGTSYEQYF.

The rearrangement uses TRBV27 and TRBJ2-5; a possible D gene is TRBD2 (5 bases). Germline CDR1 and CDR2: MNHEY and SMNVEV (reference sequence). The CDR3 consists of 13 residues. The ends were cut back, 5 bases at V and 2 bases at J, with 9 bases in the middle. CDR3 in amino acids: CASSRLSQETQYF. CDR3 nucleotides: TGTGCCAGCAGTCGACTATCGCAAGAGACCCAGTACTTC.

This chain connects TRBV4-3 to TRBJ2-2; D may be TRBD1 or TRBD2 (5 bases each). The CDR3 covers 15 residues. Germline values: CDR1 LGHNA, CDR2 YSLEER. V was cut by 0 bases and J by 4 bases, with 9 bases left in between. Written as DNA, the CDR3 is TGCGCCAGCAGCCAAGATAGGGACCCCACCGGGGAGCTGTTTTTT. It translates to CASSQDRDPTGELFF.

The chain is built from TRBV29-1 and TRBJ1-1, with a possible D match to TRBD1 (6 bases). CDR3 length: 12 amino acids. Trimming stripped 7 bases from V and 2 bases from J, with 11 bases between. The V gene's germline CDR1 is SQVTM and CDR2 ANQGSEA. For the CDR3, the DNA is TGCAGCGGCTCACAGGGTAACACTGAAGCTTTCTTT. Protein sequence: CSGSQGNTEAFF.

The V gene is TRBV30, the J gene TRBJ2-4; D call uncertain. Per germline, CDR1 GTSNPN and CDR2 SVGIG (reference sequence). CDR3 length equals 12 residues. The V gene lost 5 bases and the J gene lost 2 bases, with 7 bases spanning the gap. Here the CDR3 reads CAWAGTKNIQYF. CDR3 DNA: TGTGCCTGGGCTGGGACCAAAAACATTCAGTACTTC.

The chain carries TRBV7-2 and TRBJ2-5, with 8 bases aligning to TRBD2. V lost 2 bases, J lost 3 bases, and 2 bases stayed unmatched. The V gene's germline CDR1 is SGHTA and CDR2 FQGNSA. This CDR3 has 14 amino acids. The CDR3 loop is CASSLTGGKETQYF. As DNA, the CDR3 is TGTGCCAGCAGCTTAACGGGGGGGAAAGAGACCCAGTACTTC.

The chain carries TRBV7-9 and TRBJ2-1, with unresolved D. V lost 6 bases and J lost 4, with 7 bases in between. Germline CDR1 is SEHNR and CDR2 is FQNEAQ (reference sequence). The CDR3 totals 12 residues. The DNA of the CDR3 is TGTGCCAGCAGTAAGGGTTACAATGAGCAGTTCTTC. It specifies CASSKGYNEQFF.

For the CDR3, the DNA is TGCAGCGTTTACCCGAGCTCCTACAATGAGCAGTTCTTC. Translation: CSVYPSSYNEQFF. The chain employs TRBV29-1 and TRBJ2-1; D not resolved. Germline lookup yields CDR1 SQVTM and CDR2 ANQGSEA. The V end lost 5 bases, the J end lost 0 bases, and 8 bases lay between the germline ends. The CDR3 is 13 amino acids.

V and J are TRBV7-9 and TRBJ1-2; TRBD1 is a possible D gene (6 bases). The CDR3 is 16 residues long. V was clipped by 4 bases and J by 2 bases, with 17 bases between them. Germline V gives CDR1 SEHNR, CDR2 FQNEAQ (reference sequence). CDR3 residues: CASSSSGGRPNYGYTF. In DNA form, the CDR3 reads TGTGCCAGCAGCTCCAGTGGGGGGCGACCCAACTATGGCTACACCTTC. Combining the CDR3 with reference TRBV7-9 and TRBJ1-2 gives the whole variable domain DTGVSQNPRHKITKRGQNVTFRCDPISEHNRLYWYRQTLGQGPEFLTYFQNEAQLEKSRLLSDRFSAERPKGSFSTLEIQRTEQGDSAMYLCASSSSGGRPNYGYTFGSGTRLTVV.

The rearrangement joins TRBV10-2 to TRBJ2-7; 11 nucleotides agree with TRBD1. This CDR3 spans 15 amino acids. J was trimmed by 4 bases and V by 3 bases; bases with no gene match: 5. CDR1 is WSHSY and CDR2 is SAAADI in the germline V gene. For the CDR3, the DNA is TGCGCCAGCAGTGACCCCGGGACAGGGGGATACGAGCAGTACTTC. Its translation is CASSDPGTGGYEQYF.

CDR3 loop: CAISDPGTSGATYEQYF. CDR3 coding DNA: TGTGCCATCAGTGACCCCGGGACTAGCGGGGCGACCTACGAGCAGTACTTC. V and J are TRBV10-3 and TRBJ2-7; TRBD2 matches at 13 bases. J lost 2 bases, V lost 3 bases, and 7 bases had no gene match. This CDR3 has 17 amino acids. Per germline, CDR1 ENHRY and CDR2 SYGVKD.